Given below is one T cell receptor (delta chain) in context. What it binds is unknown. This entry belongs to a study of Vδ1+ human thymocytes. Findings of the study overall: In the thymus, TRG and TRD repertoires looked highly polyclonal with Gaussian CDR3 lengths.

Sequences come from RNA converted to cDNA by reverse transcription. The CDR3 regions were amplified by multiplex PCR from V-gene primers to a constant-region primer. TCRdb reanalysed the multiplex PCR reads with CATT. The sample gives about 75,000 delta-chain clones, around 35% of which show up once; 0.2% to 0.3% is in the top ten. CDR3 length: 17 amino acids. Germline CDR1 and CDR2: TSWWSYY and QGS. The V segment lost 5 bases and the J segment 0 bases; nucleotides outside the gene matches: 10. The rearrangement joins TRDV1 to TRDJ1; 9 nucleotides match TRDD2. This clonotype was obtained from a boy under two years old who had congenital heart surgery. The sample comprised Vdelta1+ gamma-delta thymocytes from the thymus. Described subset: FACS-sorted CD3+ TCRalphabeta- TCRVdelta1+ TCRVdelta2- thymocytes. CDR3 bases: TGTGCTCTTGGGACGCCTTCCTACTGGGGACACACCGATAAACTCATCTTT. Translating gives CALGTPSYWGHTDKLIF.